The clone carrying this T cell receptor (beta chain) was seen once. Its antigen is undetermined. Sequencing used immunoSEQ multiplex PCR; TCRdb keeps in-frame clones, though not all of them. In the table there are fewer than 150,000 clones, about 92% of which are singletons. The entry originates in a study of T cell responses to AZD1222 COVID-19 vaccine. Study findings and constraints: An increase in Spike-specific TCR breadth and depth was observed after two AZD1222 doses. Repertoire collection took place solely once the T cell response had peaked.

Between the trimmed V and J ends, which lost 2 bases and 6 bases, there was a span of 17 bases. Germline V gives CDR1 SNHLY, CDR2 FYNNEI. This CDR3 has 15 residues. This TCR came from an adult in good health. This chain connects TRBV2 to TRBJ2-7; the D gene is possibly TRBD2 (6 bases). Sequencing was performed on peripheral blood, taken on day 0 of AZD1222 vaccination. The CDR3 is CASSETGVPSGEQYF. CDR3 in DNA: TGTGCCAGCAGTGAAACGGGGGTCCCGTCGGGCGAGCAGTACTTC.